This T cell receptor (beta chain) was captured by sequencing in a study of blood T cells in healthy people across ages. Broader study findings: A roughly linear age-dependent decrease characterized TCR beta diversity per million T cells.

Next came a second PCR, run for 7 to 11 cycles, which used a sample-barcoded 5' primer along with a J-beta primer mix. TCRdb passed the 5' RACE reads through MiXCR, listing each CDR3 protein once. Of just under 550,000 distinct CDR3 sequences in the sample, 24% were seen once. On this clonotype itself: Its antigen is not known.

Per germline, CDR1 SNHLY and CDR2 FYNNEI. The V end lost 5 bases, the J end lost 10 bases, and 15 bases lay between the germline ends. This CDR3 has 13 residues. The same sample was also used in a study of T cells of mothers and their children.

Sequencing used blood. The clonotype was recovered from a boy between 5 and 17 years old in good health. The rearrangement links TRBV2 to TRBJ2-1, with TRBD2 as a possible D gene (5 bases). CDR3 in amino acids: CASSQEKPGEQFF. The DNA of the CDR3 is TGTGCCAGCAGTCAAGAGAAGCCGGGAGAGCAGTTCTTC.